Shown below are 23 T cell receptor beta chains from a single sample sequenced in a study of blood T cell repertoires in COVID-19. Produced via immunoSEQ multiplex PCR; TCRdb's table is partial and in-frame only. The sample includes under 300,000 clones, roughly four fifths of them seen just once. The sample was peripheral blood. Every receptor here comes from a woman aged 18 to 35 with acute or convalescent COVID-19.

This rearrangement joins TRBV5-1 to TRBJ2-1, with 9 bases fitting TRBD2. The V segment lost 3 bases and the J segment 4 bases; nucleotides outside the gene matches: 8. The CDR3 extends over 16 amino acids. The germline CDR1 and CDR2 sequences are SGHRS and YFSETQ. The CDR3 DNA is TGCGCCAGCAGCTCCCCGCTAGCGGGATTATACAATGAGCAGTTCTTC. Translated, it gives CASSSPLAGLYNEQFF. The variable domain in full, completed from reference TRBV5-1 and TRBJ2-1, reads KAGVTQTPRYLIKTRGQQVTLSCSPISGHRSVSWYQQTPGQGLQFLFEYFSETQRNKGNFPGRFSGRQFSNSRSEMNVSTLELGDSALYLCASSSPLAGLYNEQFFGPGTRLTVL.

The J gene is TRBJ2-6, the V gene TRBV7-2, with D perhaps matching TRBD2 (5 bases). Germline lookup yields CDR1 SGHTA and CDR2 FQGNSA. This CDR3 is 16 amino acids long. Between the trimmed V and J ends, which lost 1 base and 3 bases, there was a span of 10 bases. The CDR3 sequence is CASSLEGGFGANVLTF. CDR3 bases: TGTGCCAGCAGCTTAGAGGGCGGGTTTGGGGCCAACGTCCTGACTTTC.

This chain's CDR3 is CASRKLGMNTEAFF. The CDR3 nucleotides read TGTGCCAGCAGGAAACTGGGCATGAACACTGAAGCTTTCTTT. J is TRBJ1-1 and V is TRBV6-5; D gene unclear. The CDR3 spans 14 residues. The germline CDR1 and CDR2 sequences are MNHEY and SVGAGI. V lost 6 bases and J 0 bases, leaving 11 bases between the germline ends.

The rearrangement uses TRBV6-2 or TRBV6-3 and TRBJ2-1, with TRBD2 matching 11 bases. There are 16 residues in the CDR3. Germline V gene data show CDR1 as MNHEY and CDR2 as SVGEGT. J lost 6 bases, V lost 5 bases, and 9 bases had no gene match. The CDR3 here is CASSPILAGGGNEQFF. CDR3 nucleotide sequence: TGTGCCAGCAGTCCCATTCTAGCGGGAGGCGGCAATGAGCAGTTCTTC.

The chain uses TRBV6-5 and TRBJ2-7, with D tentatively TRBD1 (6 bases). V was clipped by 6 bases and J by 0 bases, with 12 bases between them. Germline CDR1 is MNHEY and CDR2 is SVGAGI. The CDR3 runs to 14 residues. Written as DNA, the CDR3 is TGTGCCAGCAGGCGCCGGGACACCTCCTACGAGCAGTACTTC. It is translated as CASRRRDTSYEQYF.

This chain uses TRBV5-1 with TRBJ1-2; TRBD1 matches at 7 bases. The CDR3 is 14 residues long. V lost 4 bases to trimming and J lost 8 bases; unmatched junction nucleotides: 11. Germline CDR1 and CDR2: SGHRS and YFSETQ. CDR3 sequence: CASSETGAVYGYTF. CDR3 sequence (DNA): TGCGCCAGCAGCGAAACAGGGGCAGTTTACGGCTACACCTTC.

The chain links TRBV3-1 (or the pseudogene TRBV3-2) to TRBJ1-2, with D possibly matching TRBD1 (5 bases). Trimming pared 4 bases from V and 3 bases from J, leaving 12 bases between. Germline values: CDR1 LGHDT, CDR2 YNNKEL (reference sequence). The CDR3 consists of 14 residues. For the CDR3, the DNA is TGTGCCAGCAGCCTGTGGGGGGAAGACTATGGCTACACCTTC. Its protein is CASSLWGEDYGYTF.

The chain carries TRBV24-1 and TRBJ1-5; unclear D gene. In germline, CDR1 is KGHDR, CDR2 SFDVKD. V was trimmed by 4 bases and J by 4 bases, leaving 10 bases between them. The CDR3 has 14 amino acids. The CDR3 protein is CATSEAGSNQPQHF. In DNA form, the CDR3 reads TGTGCCACCAGTGAAGCGGGATCGAATCAGCCCCAGCATTTT.

The chain carries TRBV7-9 and TRBJ1-2; possibly TRBD1 for D (5 bases). CDR3 size: 15 residues. Germline CDR1 reads SEHNR; CDR2 reads FQNEAQ (reference sequence). Trimming removed 5 bases at V and 4 bases at J, with 17 bases between. This CDR3 is CASSPRDSGSYGYTF. The DNA for the CDR3 is TGTGCCAGCAGCCCTAGGGACTCCGGGTCCTATGGCTACACCTTC.

This chain uses TRBV29-1 with TRBJ2-1; unclear D gene. Germline V gives CDR1 SQVTM, CDR2 ANQGSEA. This CDR3 has 14 amino acids. Here the CDR3 DNA reads TGCACCACGGCGGATGCTAGCTCCTACAATGAGCAGTTCTTC. It yields the protein CTTADASSYNEQFF.

The chain uses TRBV9 and TRBJ1-1; TRBD1 matches 8 bases. The CDR3 length is 13 residues. From germline, CDR1 is SGDLS and CDR2 YYNGEE. J was trimmed by 5 bases and V by 3 bases; bases with no gene match: 3. CDR3 DNA sequence: TGTGCCAGCAGCGGGACAGGGTATACTGAAGCTTTCTTT. Protein: CASSGTGYTEAFF. The whole variable domain, filled in from reference TRBV9 and TRBJ1-1, reads DSGVTQTPKHLITATGQRVTLRCSPRSGDLSVYWYQQSLDQGLQFLIQYYNGEERAKGNILERFSAQQFPDLHSELNLSSLELGDSALYFCASSGTGYTEAFFGQGTRLTVV.

In the case of this clone: In the same sample, other DNA sequences code for this CDR3. This chain links TRBV7-2 with TRBJ2-1; TRBD2 matches 9 bases. The V and J ends lost 3 bases and 7 bases, in that order; junction bases with no gene match: 4. In germline, CDR1 is SGHTA, CDR2 FQGNSA. CDR3 length: 14 residues. This CDR3 reads CASSLAGGPNEQFF. Written as DNA, the CDR3 is TGTGCCAGCAGCTTGGCGGGAGGGCCGAATGAGCAGTTCTTC.

The V call is TRBV4-3, the J call TRBJ2-1; 7 nucleotides align to TRBD2. Germline V CDR1 and CDR2: LGHNA, YSLEER. After removal of 2 bases from V and 3 bases from J, the junction contained 13 bases not matched to a gene. This CDR3 has 18 residues. CDR3 sequence (DNA): TGCGCCAGCAGCCAATACGCGTCGCTTGGCGGGAGCTACAATGAGCAGTTCTTC. Its translation is CASSQYASLGGSYNEQFF.

This clone has only one observation. The V and J genes are TRBV27 and TRBJ2-3; D is undetermined. The CDR3 length is 13 residues. The germline V and J ends were trimmed by 3 bases and 1 base, with 5 bases remaining between them. The V gene's germline CDR1 is MNHEY and CDR2 SMNVEV (reference sequence). CDR3 region: CASSLLGTDTQYF. The DNA for the CDR3 is TGTGCCAGCAGTTTGCTAGGCACAGATACGCAGTATTTT.

This chain uses TRBV2 with TRBJ1-1, with D possibly being TRBD1 (6 bases). The CDR3 covers 14 residues. The germline V gene has CDR1 SNHLY and CDR2 FYNNEI. The V and J ends lost 3 bases and 6 bases respectively, with 14 bases between them. In DNA form, the CDR3 reads TGTGCCAGCAGTGACGGCAGGGGTGGTTCTGAAGCTTTCTTT. This gives the protein CASSDGRGGSEAFF.

This clone was recorded a few times. The V and J genes are TRBV4-2 and TRBJ1-6, with D perhaps TRBD1 (5 bases). Germline CDR1 is LGHNA and CDR2 is YNFKEQ. The CDR3 is made up of 14 amino acids. V lost 5 bases and J lost 7, with 12 bases in between. CDR3 protein: CASSRQIDNSPLHF. DNA of the CDR3: TGTGCCAGCAGCAGACAGATAGACAATTCACCCCTCCACTTT.

The chain uses TRBV9 and TRBJ2-1; 14 positions match TRBD2. Germline values: CDR1 SGDLS, CDR2 YYNGEE. After removal of 3 bases from V and 8 bases from J, the junction contained 7 bases not matched to a gene. The CDR3 runs to 16 residues. CDR3 bases: TGTGCCAGCAGCGCCCGACTAGCGGGAGGGCACCATGAGCAGTTCTTC. As protein: CASSARLAGGHHEQFF.

This clone was picked up one time. The sample carries other DNA sequences with the same CDR3. V is TRBV18 and J is TRBJ1-1, with D uncertain. This CDR3 spans 13 amino acids. The V gene lost 1 base and the J gene lost 4 bases, with 7 bases spanning the gap. The germline V gene encodes CDR1 KGHSH and CDR2 LQKENI. CDR3 region: CASSPQGGTEAFF. In DNA form, the CDR3 reads TGTGCCAGCTCACCACAGGGAGGCACTGAAGCTTTCTTT.

V is TRBV3-1 (or the pseudogene TRBV3-2) and J is TRBJ2-7; the match to TRBD2 covers 14 bases. The CDR3 runs to 14 residues. The ends lost 8 bases at V and 3 bases at J; junction bases unmatched: 3. Looked up from germline, CDR1 is LGHDT and CDR2 is YNNKEL (reference sequence). Here the CDR3 reads CASGLAGGIYEQYF. Written as DNA, the CDR3 is TGTGCCAGCGGACTAGCGGGAGGAATCTACGAGCAGTACTTC.

The chain links TRBV4-2 to TRBJ2-3, with no clear D. Trimming shortened V by 1 base and J by 0 bases, and 8 bases separated the two germline ends. The CDR3 has 15 amino acids. Germline assignment: CDR1 LGHNA and CDR2 YNFKEQ. The CDR3 here is CASSQVESSTDTQYF. The CDR3 coding sequence is TGTGCCAGCAGCCAAGTTGAGTCTAGCACAGATACGCAGTATTTT.

This clone was seen only once. J is TRBJ1-1 and V is TRBV7-9; D uncertain. The germline CDR1 and CDR2 sequences are SEHNR and FQNEAQ (reference sequence). The CDR3 contains 15 residues. V was clipped by 5 bases and J by 4 bases, with 17 bases between them. This chain's CDR3 is CASSALVGPGTEAFF. CDR3 in DNA: TGTGCCAGCAGCGCCCTCGTCGGTCCCGGCACTGAAGCTTTCTTT.

The chain recombines TRBV5-1 with TRBJ1-1, with 8 bases aligning to TRBD1. The length of the CDR3 is 15 residues. CDR1 and CDR2 from the germline V gene are SGHRS and YFSETQ. Unmatched junction bases numbered 5, after V lost 3 bases and J lost 1 base. CDR3 protein: CASSSTGVTNTEAFF. The CDR3, as DNA: TGCGCCAGCAGCTCGACAGGGGTTACGAACACTGAAGCTTTCTTT.

The V gene is TRBV29-1, the J gene TRBJ2-7; 7 bases fit TRBD2. The germline V gene encodes CDR1 SQVTM and CDR2 ANQGSEA. The length of the CDR3 is 14 residues. The trim removed 7 bases at V and 7 bases at J, leaving 16 bases unmatched. CDR3 protein: CSAALAPSIGEQYF. In DNA form, the CDR3 reads TGCAGCGCGGCACTAGCGCCTTCGATTGGGGAGCAGTACTTC.